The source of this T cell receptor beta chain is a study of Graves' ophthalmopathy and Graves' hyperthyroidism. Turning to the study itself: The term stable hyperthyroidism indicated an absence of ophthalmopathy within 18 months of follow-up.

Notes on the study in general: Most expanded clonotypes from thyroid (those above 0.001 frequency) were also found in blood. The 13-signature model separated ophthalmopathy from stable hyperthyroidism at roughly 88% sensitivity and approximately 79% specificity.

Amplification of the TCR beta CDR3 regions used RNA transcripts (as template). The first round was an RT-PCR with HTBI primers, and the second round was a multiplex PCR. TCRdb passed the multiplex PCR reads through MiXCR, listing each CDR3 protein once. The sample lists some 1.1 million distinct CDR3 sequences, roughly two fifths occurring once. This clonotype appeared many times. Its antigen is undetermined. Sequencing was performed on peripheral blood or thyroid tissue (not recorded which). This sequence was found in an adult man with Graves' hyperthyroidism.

CDR3 in amino acids: CASSSFAANTEAFF. In DNA form, the CDR3 reads TGTGCCAGCAGCTCGTTCGCCGCGAACACTGAAGCTTTCTTT. J is TRBJ1-1 and V is TRBV7-8; D is unclear. The CDR3 consists of 14 residues. Germline V gene sequence: CDR1 SGHVS, CDR2 FQNEAQ. Trimming took 4 bases from V and 1 from J, leaving 10 bases between them.